The 25 T cell receptor beta chains presented below share a single source sample, sequenced in a study of blood T cell repertoires in COVID-19. Produced via immunoSEQ multiplex PCR; TCRdb's table is partial and in-frame only. The data hold 150,000 or so clones, with 80% to 90% observed a single time. Sequenced sample: peripheral blood. These receptors were taken from a woman of 80 years or more with acute or convalescent COVID-19.

The CDR3 protein is CASSFPGETQYF. CDR3 sequence (DNA): TGTGCCAGCAGTTTTCCCGGGGAGACCCAGTACTTC. The genes are TRBV28 and TRBJ2-5; D is unresolved. This CDR3 has 12 amino acids. Trimming cost V 3 bases and J 5 bases, with 7 bases left between them. Looked up from germline, CDR1 is MDHEN and CDR2 is SYDVKM.

V gene TRBV30 combines with J gene TRBJ1-2, with 8 bases matching TRBD1. From germline, CDR1 is GTSNPN and CDR2 SVGIG (reference sequence). The CDR3 has 12 residues. The junction had 4 bases not matched to a gene; V was cut back by 2 bases and J by 8 bases. CDR3 nucleotides: TGTGCCTGGAGTTGGACAGGGCAGGGCTACACCTTC. It codes for CAWSWTGQGYTF.

The rearrangement links TRBV10-3 to TRBJ2-3, with unresolved D. The CDR3 loop spans 13 amino acids. The V and J ends lost 6 bases and 0 bases respectively, with 7 bases between them. Per the germline V gene, CDR1 is ENHRY and CDR2 is SYGVKD. CDR3 region: CAIRVDSTDTQYF. DNA of the CDR3: TGTGCCATCAGGGTAGATAGCACAGATACGCAGTATTTT.

The V and J genes are TRBV19 and TRBJ2-6; 8 bases are a match to TRBD2. The CDR3 is 19 residues long. V lost 1 base to trimming and J lost 3 bases; unmatched junction nucleotides: 11. The germline CDR1 and CDR2 sequences are LNHDA and SQIVND (reference sequence). The CDR3 nucleotides read TGTGCCAGTAGTATAGCCCCAGCGGGAGTTTGGGTTGGGGCCAACGTCCTGACTTTC. It is translated as CASSIAPAGVWVGANVLTF.

The rearrangement links TRBV18 to TRBJ2-2; 8 bases agree with TRBD1. J lost 4 bases, V lost 4 bases, and 8 bases had no gene match. The V gene's germline CDR1 is KGHSH and CDR2 LQKENI. The CDR3 runs 16 residues. The CDR3 protein is CASSLIGQGGTGELFF. The CDR3 DNA sequence: TGTGCCAGCTCACTAATCGGACAGGGAGGCACCGGGGAGCTGTTTTTT.

This clone was recorded a few times. The V and J genes are TRBV21-1 and TRBJ2-7; TRBD2 reflects the table's D call only, with no check against the DNA. TRBV21-1 is termed a pseudogene. The CDR3 contains 14 residues. CDR3 in DNA: TGTGCCAGCAGGACTAGCGGGATCACCTACGAGCAGTACTTC. Translation gives CASRTSGITYEQYF.

The gene calls are TRBV19 and TRBJ2-6; TRBD1 aligns across 8 bases. Germline CDR1 reads LNHDA; CDR2 reads SQIVND (reference sequence). The CDR3 is 17 amino acids. Trimming took 1 base from V and 0 from J; bases not matched to a gene: 2. For the CDR3, the DNA is TGTGCCAGTAGTATAGGGACAGGGCCCTCTGGGGCCAACGTCCTGACTTTC. Amino acid sequence: CASSIGTGPSGANVLTF.

The chain is built from TRBV24-1 and TRBJ2-6; 7 nucleotides match TRBD2. This CDR3 has 17 amino acids. Losses at the gene ends were 5 bases for V and 0 bases for J; bases not matched to a gene: 6. Looked up from germline, CDR1 is KGHDR and CDR2 is SFDVKD. As DNA, the CDR3 is TGTGCCACCAGTGGGGGGGGACCTCCCTCTGGGGCCAACGTCCTGACTTTC. Translation gives CATSGGGPPSGANVLTF.

This clone was found a few times. This chain uses TRBV7-2 with TRBJ2-3; D unresolved. The CDR3 length is 14 residues. V was pared by 6 bases and J by 2 bases, with 12 bases between. Germline V gives CDR1 SGHTA, CDR2 FQGNSA. The CDR3 here is CASSPLLITDTQYF. The DNA of the CDR3 is TGTGCCAGCAGTCCTCTCCTAATCACAGATACGCAGTATTTT.

The rearrangement uses TRBV7-9 and TRBJ2-7; maybe TRBD1 (7 bases). Trimming left V 5 bases short and J 4 bases short, with 21 bases between. Germline V CDR1 and CDR2: SEHNR, FQNEAQ (reference sequence). CDR3 length equals 16 residues. The CDR3 loop is CASSERTGAAGYEQYF. The CDR3 DNA reads TGTGCCAGCAGCGAACGTACAGGGGCGGCGGGGTACGAGCAGTACTTC.

This chain joins TRBV5-1 and TRBJ2-5; 9 bases line up with TRBD1. With V trimmed by 3 bases and J by 2 bases, 5 bases remained unmatched. The germline V gene has CDR1 SGHRS and CDR2 YFSETQ. The CDR3 spans 15 residues. The CDR3 DNA reads as TGCGCCAGCAGCTGGACAGGGGACCAACAAGAGACCCAGTACTTC. Amino acids: CASSWTGDQQETQYF. The full variable domain, rest sourced from reference TRBV5-1 and TRBJ2-5, is KAGVTQTPRYLIKTRGQQVTLSCSPISGHRSVSWYQQTPGQGLQFLFEYFSETQRNKGNFPGRFSGRQFSNSRSEMNVSTLELGDSALYLCASSWTGDQQETQYFGPGTRLLVL.

The rearrangement joins TRBV4-3 to TRBJ2-3; 9 nucleotides align to TRBD2. The CDR3 is 16 residues long. From germline, CDR1 is LGHNA and CDR2 YSLEER. Losses at the gene ends were 0 bases for V and 6 bases for J; bases not matched to a gene: 7. CDR3 DNA: TGCGCCAGCAGCCAAGAGGGAAGCGGGGGGCACGATACGCAGTATTTT. Translated: CASSQEGSGGHDTQYF.

The chain employs TRBV5-5 and TRBJ2-5; 8 positions match TRBD2. V was clipped by 4 bases and J by 1 base; unmatched bases: 9. CDR1 is SGHKS and CDR2 is YYEKEE in the germline V gene (reference sequence). The CDR3 has 16 amino acids. The CDR3 sequence: CASSPASAGGQETQYF. CDR3 coding DNA: TGTGCCAGCAGCCCCGCCTCGGCGGGGGGCCAAGAGACCCAGTACTTC. Full variable domain (outside the CDR3, taken from reference TRBV5-5 and TRBJ2-5): DAGVTQSPTHLIKTRGQQVTLRCSPISGHKSVSWYQQVLGQGPQFIFQYYEKEERGRGNFPDRFSARQFPNYSSELNVNALLLGDSALYLCASSPASAGGQETQYFGPGTRLLVL.

V is TRBV7-2 and J is TRBJ2-5; 9 bases are a match to TRBD2. The germline V gene has CDR1 SGHTA and CDR2 FQGNSA. With 1 base clipped from V and 4 bases from J, the junction kept 4 bases outside the gene matches. This CDR3 has 15 amino acids. CDR3 protein: CASSLGGGAGETQYF. The CDR3 nucleotides read TGTGCCAGCAGCTTAGGCGGGGGGGCGGGAGAGACCCAGTACTTC.

CDR3 sequence reads: CASSRPGAGQVNTEAFF. DNA of the CDR3: TGTGCCAGCAGCCGCCCGGGGGCGGGACAGGTTAACACTGAAGCTTTCTTT. The chain joins TRBV5-4 to TRBJ1-1, with 8 bases aligning to TRBD1. This CDR3 has 17 residues. Germline loops: CDR1 SGHNT, CDR2 YYREEE (reference sequence). J lost 2 bases, V lost 4 bases, and 13 bases had no gene match.

The chain uses TRBV11-2 and TRBJ2-3; 14 positions agree with TRBD2. The CDR3 spans 15 residues. Per germline, CDR1 SGHAT and CDR2 FQNNGV. The J segment lost 9 bases and the V segment lost 5 bases, leaving 7 bases of the junction unmatched. The CDR3 coding sequence is TGTGCCAGCAGCCGGGGACTAGCGGGGGATGAGACGCAGTATTTT. This translates into CASSRGLAGDETQYF.

The V and J genes are TRBV9 and TRBJ1-4; tentative D call: TRBD1 (5 bases). This CDR3 is 16 amino acids long. Trimming removed 4 bases at V and 8 bases at J, with 21 bases between. Per the germline V gene, CDR1 is SGDLS and CDR2 is YYNGEE. The CDR3 sequence: CASSRGGTQEEEKLFF. In DNA form, the CDR3 reads TGTGCCAGCAGCCGAGGAGGGACCCAGGAAGAAGAAAAACTGTTTTTT. The full variable domain, completed using reference TRBV9 and TRBJ1-4, is DSGVTQTPKHLITATGQRVTLRCSPRSGDLSVYWYQQSLDQGLQFLIQYYNGEERAKGNILERFSAQQFPDLHSELNLSSLELGDSALYFCASSRGGTQEEEKLFFGSGTQLSVL.

In nucleotides, the CDR3 is TGTGCCAGTAGTAGGTCAGGTACAGATACGCAGTATTTT. Protein product: CASSRSGTDTQYF. V gene TRBV19 combines with J gene TRBJ2-3; D is undetermined. The germline V gene encodes CDR1 LNHDA and CDR2 SQIVND (reference sequence). The CDR3 loop spans 13 amino acids. V gave up 4 bases and J gave up 3 bases, with 8 bases separating them.

V is TRBV7-6 and J is TRBJ1-1; 10 bases match TRBD1. The CDR3 has 15 residues. After removal of 5 bases from V and 5 bases from J, the junction contained 8 bases not matched to a gene. CDR1 and CDR2 from the germline V gene are SGHVS and FNYEAQ. CDR3 DNA sequence: TGTGCCAGCAGCCCACCGGGACAGGGGAAAACTGAAGCTTTCTTT. Its translation is CASSPPGQGKTEAFF. The full variable domain, rest sourced from reference TRBV7-6 and TRBJ1-1, is GAGVSQSPRYKVTKRGQDVALRCDPISGHVSLYWYRQALGQGPEFLTYFNYEAQQDKSGLPNDRFSAERPEGSISTLTIQRTEQRDSAMYRCASSPPGQGKTEAFFGQGTRLTVV.

The rearrangement joins TRBV3-1 (or the pseudogene TRBV3-2) to TRBJ2-5; no reliable D call. The CDR3 runs 15 residues. The germline CDR1 and CDR2 sequences are LGHDT and YNNKEL (reference sequence). Trimming removed 1 base from V and 5 bases from J, with 14 bases in between. The CDR3 is CASSQAGAQSETQYF. In DNA form, the CDR3 reads TGTGCCAGCAGCCAAGCTGGAGCCCAATCGGAGACCCAGTACTTC.

This clone was recorded only once. The chain couples TRBV7-2 to TRBJ2-7; possible D gene TRBD1, 6 bases. The CDR3 totals 13 residues. The V gene's germline CDR1 is SGHTA and CDR2 FQGNSA. Trimming left V 6 bases short and J 3 bases short, with 12 bases between. The CDR3 DNA reads as TGTGCCAGCAGTCAAACAGGGTTCTACGAGCAGTACTTC. Protein: CASSQTGFYEQYF. The full variable domain, with the rest looked up from reference TRBV7-2 and TRBJ2-7, is GAGVSQSPSNKVTEKGKDVELRCDPISGHTALYWYRQSLGQGLEFLIYFQGNSAPDKSGLPSDRFSAERTGGSVSTLTIQRTQQEDSAVYLCASSQTGFYEQYFGPGTRLTVT.

The chain links TRBV7-8 to TRBJ1-1; 7 nucleotides match TRBD1. This CDR3 comprises 14 residues. V trimming: 7 bases; J trimming: 1 base; junction bases outside the gene matches: 6. Germline CDR1 and CDR2: SGHVS and FQNEAQ. CDR3 DNA sequence: TGTGCCAGCATCCAGGGGGTGGCGAACACTGAAGCTTTCTTT. It specifies CASIQGVANTEAFF.

The chain carries TRBV5-1 and TRBJ1-1, with 9 bases that match TRBD1. Germline assignment: CDR1 SGHRS and CDR2 YFSETQ. This CDR3 contains 16 residues. V was pared by 0 bases and J by 10 bases, with 13 bases of the junction left unmatched. The CDR3 is CASSLAFRGTGHGAFF. CDR3 nucleotide sequence: TGCGCCAGCAGCTTGGCCTTCCGCGGGACAGGGCATGGAGCTTTCTTT.

The chain has TRBV27 and TRBJ2-3, with D tentatively TRBD2 (6 bases). CDR1 and CDR2 from the germline V gene are MNHEY and SMNVEV (reference sequence). Trimming cost V 5 bases and J 5 bases, with 11 bases left between them. The CDR3 extends over 13 amino acids. This chain's CDR3 is CASSRLGGDTQYF. The CDR3 DNA reads as TGTGCCAGCAGTCGACTCGGGGGAGATACGCAGTATTTT.

The chain carries TRBV19 and TRBJ1-3; D call uncertain. With 3 bases removed from V and 1 base from J, the gap between germline ends came to 13 bases. The CDR3 has 16 amino acids. CDR1 and CDR2 (germline): LNHDA, SQIVND (reference sequence). CDR3 sequence reads: CASSMPPAGSGNTIYF. CDR3 DNA: TGTGCCAGTAGTATGCCCCCGGCGGGGTCTGGAAACACCATATATTTT.